This T cell receptor (beta chain) was found in a study of T cell responses to AZD1222 COVID-19 vaccine. General study results and limits: Seropositive at baseline were only 5 to 7 AZD1222 recipients.

Profiled with immunoSEQ multiplex PCR; TCRdb holds only in-frame clones, not every one. The sample records some 130,000 clones, just over 85% being singletons. Concerning this clone itself: The antigen is not known.

This sequence was found in an adult in good health. Sequenced here: peripheral blood, sampled on day 0 of AZD1222 vaccination.

The CDR3 here is CASKAHYEGGEQYF. CDR3 nucleotide sequence: TGTGCCAGCAAGGCCCACTATGAAGGAGGGGAGCAGTACTTC. The gene calls are TRBV6-5 and TRBJ2-7, with D possibly matching TRBD2 (6 bases). CDR3 size: 14 residues. CDR1 is MNHEY and CDR2 is SVGAGI in the germline V gene. The V end was cut by 7 bases, the J end by 7 bases, with 20 bases between.